This T cell receptor (beta chain) appears in the sequencing data of a study of identical twins. Study observations and caveats: Models predicted too little out-of-frame TCR alpha sharing in monozygotic twins.

Concerning this clonotype: The antigen remains undetermined.

MiXCR, run by TCRdb on the 5' RACE reads, gives a single entry per CDR3 protein. This sample carries 400,000 to 500,000 distinct CDR3 sequences, around 20% of them seen once, and the ten largest clones take around 10%. The CDR3 spans 15 residues. Germline lookup yields CDR1 DFQATT and CDR2 SNEGSKA (reference sequence). Trimming shortened V by 0 bases and J by 4 bases, and 15 bases separated the two germline ends. V is TRBV20-1 and J is TRBJ1-2; unclear D gene. This TCR came from a man between 45 and 60 years old in good health. Sequencing input: naive T cells sorted from blood. CDR3 amino acids: CSARDGGRGTYGYTF. CDR3 in DNA: TGCAGTGCTAGAGATGGTGGGCGCGGCACCTATGGCTACACCTTC.